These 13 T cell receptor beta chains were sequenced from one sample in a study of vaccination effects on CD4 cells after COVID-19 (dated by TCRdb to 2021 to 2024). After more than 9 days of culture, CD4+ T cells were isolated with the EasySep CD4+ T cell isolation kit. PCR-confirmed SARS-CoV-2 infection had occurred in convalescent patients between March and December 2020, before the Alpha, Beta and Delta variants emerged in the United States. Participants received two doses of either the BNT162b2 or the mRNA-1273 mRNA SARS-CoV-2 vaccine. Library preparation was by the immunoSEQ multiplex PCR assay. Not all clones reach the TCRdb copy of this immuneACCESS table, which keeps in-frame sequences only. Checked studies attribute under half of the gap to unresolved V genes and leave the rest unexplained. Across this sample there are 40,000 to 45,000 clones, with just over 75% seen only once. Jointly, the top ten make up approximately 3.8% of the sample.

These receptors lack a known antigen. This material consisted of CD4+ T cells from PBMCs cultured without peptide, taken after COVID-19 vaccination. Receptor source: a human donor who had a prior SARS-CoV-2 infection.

The CDR3 loop reads CASSQVGGSSYNEQFF. For the CDR3, the DNA is TGTGCCAGCAGCCAAGTCGGCGGTAGCTCCTACAATGAGCAGTTCTTC. V is TRBV14 and J is TRBJ2-1; D is unclear. The CDR3 has 16 amino acids. V was shortened by 1 base and J by 0 bases, with 10 bases between the two germline ends. CDR1 and CDR2 from the germline V gene are SGHDN and FVKESK.

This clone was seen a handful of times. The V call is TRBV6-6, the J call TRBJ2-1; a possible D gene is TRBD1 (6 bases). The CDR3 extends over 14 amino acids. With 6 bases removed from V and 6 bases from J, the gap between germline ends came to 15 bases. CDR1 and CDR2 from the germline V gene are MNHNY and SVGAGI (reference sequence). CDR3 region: CASRWGRISNEQFF. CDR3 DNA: TGTGCCAGCAGATGGGGGCGAATAAGCAATGAGCAGTTCTTC.

The CDR3 sequence: CASSLRRITGRETQYF. The DNA of the CDR3 is TGTGCCAGCAGTTTACGGCGGATCACAGGGAGAGAGACCCAGTACTTC. The chain joins TRBV27 to TRBJ2-5; D possibly corresponds to TRBD1 (6 bases). V lost 2 bases, J lost 4 bases, and 17 bases lay in between. Germline V gene data show CDR1 as MNHEY and CDR2 as SMNVEV (reference sequence). This CDR3 is built from 16 residues.

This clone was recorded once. CDR3 sequence: CAWRVGGNYEQYF. DNA of the CDR3: TGTGCCTGGAGGGTAGGGGGGAACTACGAGCAGTACTTC. The rearrangement links TRBV30 to TRBJ2-7; either TRBD1 or TRBD2 may fit D (6 bases each). Trimming took 3 bases from V and 3 from J, leaving 12 bases between them. The CDR3 has 13 amino acids. Germline CDR1 is GTSNPN and CDR2 is SVGIG (reference sequence).

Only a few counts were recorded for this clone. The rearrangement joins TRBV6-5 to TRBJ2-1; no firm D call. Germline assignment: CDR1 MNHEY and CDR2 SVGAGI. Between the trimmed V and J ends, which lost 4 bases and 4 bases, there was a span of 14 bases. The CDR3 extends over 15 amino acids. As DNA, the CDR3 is TGTGCCAGCAGTTTCTCCCCGACGGATTACAATGAGCAGTTCTTC. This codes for CASSFSPTDYNEQFF.

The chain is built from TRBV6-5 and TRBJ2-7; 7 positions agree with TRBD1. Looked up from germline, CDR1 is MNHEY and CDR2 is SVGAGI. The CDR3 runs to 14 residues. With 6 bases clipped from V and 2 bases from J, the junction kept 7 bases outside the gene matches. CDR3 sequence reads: CASSSGTETYEQYF. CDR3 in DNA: TGTGCCAGCAGCTCCGGGACAGAGACCTACGAGCAGTACTTC.

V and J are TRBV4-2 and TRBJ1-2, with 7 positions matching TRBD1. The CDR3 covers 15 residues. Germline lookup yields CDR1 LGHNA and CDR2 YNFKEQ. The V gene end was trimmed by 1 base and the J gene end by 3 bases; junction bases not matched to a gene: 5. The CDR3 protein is CASSQATGVYYGYTF. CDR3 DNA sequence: TGTGCCAGCAGCCAAGCTACAGGGGTTTACTATGGCTACACCTTC.

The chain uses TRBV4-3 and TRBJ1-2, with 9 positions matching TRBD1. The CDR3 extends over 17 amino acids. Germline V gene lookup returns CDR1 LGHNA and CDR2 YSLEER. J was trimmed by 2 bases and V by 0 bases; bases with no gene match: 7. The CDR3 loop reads CASSQDPLQGANYGYTF. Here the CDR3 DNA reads TGCGCCAGCAGCCAAGATCCCCTACAGGGGGCGAACTATGGCTACACCTTC.

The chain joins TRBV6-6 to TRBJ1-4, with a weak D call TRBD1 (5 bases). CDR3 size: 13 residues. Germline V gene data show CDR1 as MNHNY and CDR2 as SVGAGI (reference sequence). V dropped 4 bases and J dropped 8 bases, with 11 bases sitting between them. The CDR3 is CASSWAKGEKLFF. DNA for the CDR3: TGTGCCAGCAGTTGGGCGAAGGGGGAAAAACTGTTTTTT.

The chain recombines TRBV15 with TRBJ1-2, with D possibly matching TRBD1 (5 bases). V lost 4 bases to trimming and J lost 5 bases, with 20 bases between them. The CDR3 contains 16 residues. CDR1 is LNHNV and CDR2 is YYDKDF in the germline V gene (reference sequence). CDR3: CATSKATGTEIYGYTF. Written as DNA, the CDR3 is TGTGCCACCAGCAAAGCAACCGGGACGGAAATTTATGGCTACACCTTC.

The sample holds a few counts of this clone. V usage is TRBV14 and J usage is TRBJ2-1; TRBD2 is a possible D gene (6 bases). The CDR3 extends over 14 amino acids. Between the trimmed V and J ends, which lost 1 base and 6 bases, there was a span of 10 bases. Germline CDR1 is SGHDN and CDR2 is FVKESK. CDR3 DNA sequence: TGTGCCAGCAGCCAAGGGGACTTCCTCAATGAGCAGTTCTTC. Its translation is CASSQGDFLNEQFF.

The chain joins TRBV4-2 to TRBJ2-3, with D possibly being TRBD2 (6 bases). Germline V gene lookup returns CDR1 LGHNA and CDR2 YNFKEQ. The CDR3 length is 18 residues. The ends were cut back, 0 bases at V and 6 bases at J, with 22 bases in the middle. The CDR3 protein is CASSQDRAVGGNTDTQYF. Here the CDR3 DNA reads TGTGCCAGCAGCCAAGATCGAGCGGTGGGGGGAAACACGGATACGCAGTATTTT.

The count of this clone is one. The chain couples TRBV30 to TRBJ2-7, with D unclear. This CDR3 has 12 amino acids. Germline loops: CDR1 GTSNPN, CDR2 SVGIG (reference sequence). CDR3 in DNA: TGTGCTCTAGGACCCATGGGCCTCGAGCAGTACTTC. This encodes CALGPMGLEQYF.